These T cell receptor beta chains were read from a single sample in a study of cytomegalovirus exposure and HLA in healthy donors. Measured with immunoSEQ multiplex PCR; TCRdb has only the in-frame clones, and not every one. The sample data list about 200,000 clones. The source material was PBMCs. These receptors originate from a woman in her twenties or thirties in good health and CMV-seropositive. CDR3s include the opening cysteine and the closing phenylalanine or tryptophan. Fields, in order: D gene, V gene, J gene, CDR3 DNA, CDR3 protein. D genes are given only for firm matches.

-,TRBV7-7,TRBJ2-5,TGTGCCAGCAGCTCGGGACTCAAACAAGAGACCCAGTACTTC,CASSSGLKQETQYF
-,TRBV2,TRBJ1-5,TGTGCCAGCAGTGATCAGGAAAGGTGGCAGCCCCAGCATTTT,CASSDQERWQPQHF
TRBD2,TRBV6-1,TRBJ2-1,TGTGCCAGCATCAAGCGGGGGGTACAGGGTGAGCAGTTCTTC,CASIKRGVQGEQFF
TRBD2,TRBV7-9,TRBJ2-1,TGTGCCAGCAGCTTAGCGGGAGGGAATTACAATGAGCAGTTCTTC,CASSLAGGNYNEQFF
TRBD2,TRBV5-1,TRBJ2-7,TGCGCCAGCAGCTTGAGTCCCGGACTAGCGGGAGCCGAGCAGTACTTC,CASSLSPGLAGAEQYF
-,TRBV6-1,TRBJ2-5,TGTGCCAGCAGTGAAGCGCGCGGAGGGACCAAAGAGACCCAGTACTTC,CASSEARGGTKETQYF
-,TRBV7-2,TRBJ1-5,TGTGCCAGCAGCCCTCCCGGGCAGCCCCAGCATTTT,CASSPPGQPQHF
-,TRBV18,TRBJ1-1,TGTGCCAGCTCTCCCAGTCCGAACACTGAAGCTTTCTTT,CASSPSPNTEAFF
TRBD1,TRBV27,TRBJ1-2,TGTGCCAGCAGGGACGGACAGGGAAACTATGGCTACACCTTC,CASRDGQGNYGYTF
-,TRBV5-1,TRBJ1-1,TGCGCCAGCAGCCCCCTAGGAGGGGACACTGAAGCTTTCTTT,CASSPLGGDTEAFF
-,TRBV7-9,TRBJ2-7,TGTGCCAGCAGCTTAGGACTCGGCCACGAGCAGTACTTC,CASSLGLGHEQYF
TRBD1,TRBV6-5,TRBJ1-3,TGTGCCAGCAGCCCCTCGACAGGGGCTGGAAACACCATATATTTT,CASSPSTGAGNTIYF
TRBD2,TRBV9,TRBJ2-7,TGTGCCAACAGCTCCGCCCCGGGACTAGCGGGAGGGACTCGAGACTACGAGCAGTACTTC,CANSSAPGLAGGTRDYEQYF
TRBD1,TRBV5-6,TRBJ2-2,TGTGCCAGCAGCACAGGACAGGGGAGTCGCACCGGGGAGCTGTTTTTT,CASSTGQGSRTGELFF
-,TRBV2,TRBJ1-2,TGTGCCAGCAGTTTGGGGCTACTGATATTACGGGGCTACACCTTC,CASSLGLLILRGYTF
TRBD1,TRBV7-6,TRBJ1-2,TGTGCCAGCAGCTCCCACCTAGGACAGGATGGCTACACCTTC,CASSSHLGQDGYTF